Listed below are T cell receptor beta chains from one sample, sequenced in a study of blood T cell repertoires in COVID-19. This table comes from immunoSEQ multiplex PCR, and its TCRdb copy is limited to in-frame clones, with some not included. The repertoire has 180,000 or so clones, approximately 83% of them found once; the top ten carry 7% to 9%. The sample consisted of PBMCs or T cells enriched from blood (not recorded which). The receptor set was obtained from a man aged 40-55 years who had recovered from COVID-19. Both conserved end residues are part of each CDR3. The D gene is left open where the match is weak. Clone sizes are given selectively: once, few, many, or a class where the clone is expanded.

j_gene: TRBJ1-1
abundance: NA
v_gene: TRBV3-1/TRBV3-2
d_gene: NA
CDR3nt: TGTGCCAGCAGTAAGACCGAGGGGAACACTGAAGCTTTCTTT
CDR3aa: CASSKTEGNTEAFF

j_gene: TRBJ1-1
abundance: NA
v_gene: TRBV19
d_gene: TRBD1
CDR3nt: TGTGCCAGTAGCTCCTGGTGGGGACAGCGGCTCACTGAAGCTTTCTTT
CDR3aa: CASSSWWGQRLTEAFF

j_gene: TRBJ2-6
abundance: NA
v_gene: TRBV30
d_gene: TRBD1
CDR3nt: TGTGCCTCGACACAGGGGACTGGGGCCAACGTCCTGACTTTC
CDR3aa: CASTQGTGANVLTF

j_gene: TRBJ1-1
abundance: NA
v_gene: TRBV7-9
d_gene: NA
CDR3nt: TGTGCCAGCAGCTTAGGAGGTTTAAGTCAGGAAGCTTTCTTT
CDR3aa: CASSLGGLSQEAFF

j_gene: TRBJ1-4
abundance: NA
v_gene: TRBV11-2
d_gene: NA
CDR3nt: TGTGCCAGCAGCTTACAGGGCAGTGCTAATGAAAAACTGTTTTTT
CDR3aa: CASSLQGSANEKLFF

j_gene: TRBJ1-2
abundance: NA
v_gene: TRBV20-1
d_gene: NA
CDR3nt: TGCAGTGCTCTATTCAGGGTTGGCTACACCTTC
CDR3aa: CSALFRVGYTF

j_gene: TRBJ1-6
abundance: NA
v_gene: TRBV6-5
d_gene: TRBD1
CDR3nt: TGTGCCAGCAAACAGGGGGGGTATAATTCACCCCTCCACTTT
CDR3aa: CASKQGGYNSPLHF

j_gene: TRBJ1-1
abundance: NA
v_gene: TRBV5-1
d_gene: TRBD1
CDR3nt: TGCGCCAGCAGCCTGAATACCGGGACAGGGTGGGCCATGAACACTGAAGCTTTCTTT
CDR3aa: CASSLNTGTGWAMNTEAFF

j_gene: TRBJ1-6
abundance: NA
v_gene: TRBV7-2
d_gene: TRBD1
CDR3nt: TGTGCCAGCAGCCCGGGACAGAAGAATTCACCCCTCCACTTT
CDR3aa: CASSPGQKNSPLHF

j_gene: TRBJ1-5
abundance: few
v_gene: TRBV2
d_gene: NA
CDR3nt: TGTGCCAGCATGAGGGGGAATAGCAATCAGCCCCAGCATTTT
CDR3aa: CASMRGNSNQPQHF

j_gene: TRBJ1-4
abundance: NA
v_gene: TRBV18
d_gene: TRBD1
CDR3nt: TGTGCCAGCTCACGGGGACAGTTGGAAAAACTGTTTTTT
CDR3aa: CASSRGQLEKLFF

j_gene: TRBJ1-2
abundance: NA
v_gene: TRBV7-2
d_gene: NA
CDR3nt: TGTGCCAGCAGCTTAGGGGTTCAGGGATATGGCTACACCTTC
CDR3aa: CASSLGVQGYGYTF

j_gene: TRBJ1-3
abundance: NA
v_gene: TRBV5-5
d_gene: TRBD1
CDR3nt: TGTGCCAGCAGCTTGGCCGACAGGGGGTCTGGAAACACCATATATTTT
CDR3aa: CASSLADRGSGNTIYF

j_gene: TRBJ1-1
abundance: NA
v_gene: TRBV4-2
d_gene: NA
CDR3nt: TGTGCCAGCAGCCAAGCAACATATAACACTGAAGCTTTCTTT
CDR3aa: CASSQATYNTEAFF

j_gene: TRBJ1-2
abundance: NA
v_gene: TRBV28
d_gene: TRBD1
CDR3nt: TGTGCCAGCCTTCAGGCCACAGGGGCTAACTATGGCTACACCTTC
CDR3aa: CASLQATGANYGYTF

j_gene: TRBJ2-7
abundance: NA
v_gene: TRBV7-2
d_gene: NA
CDR3nt: TGTGCCAGCAGCTTAGGTTCAGGGGCCTACGAGCAGTACTTC
CDR3aa: CASSLGSGAYEQYF

j_gene: TRBJ1-2
abundance: NA
v_gene: TRBV20-1
d_gene: NA
CDR3nt: TGCAGTGCTAGTCCCACAGGGTATTATGGCTACACCTTC
CDR3aa: CSASPTGYYGYTF

j_gene: TRBJ1-2
abundance: few
v_gene: TRBV7-9
d_gene: TRBD1
CDR3nt: TGTGCCAGCAGCCCTGGAGGGGGCTCTAACTATGGCTACACCTTC
CDR3aa: CASSPGGGSNYGYTF

j_gene: TRBJ1-5
abundance: NA
v_gene: TRBV6-5
d_gene: TRBD1
CDR3nt: TGTGCCAGCAGTTCACAGGGGACCAGCAATCAGCCCCAGCATTTT
CDR3aa: CASSSQGTSNQPQHF

j_gene: TRBJ1-2
abundance: once
v_gene: TRBV28
d_gene: NA
CDR3nt: TGTGCCAGCAGTCTTCGACAGGTCATTAACTATGGCTACACCTTC
CDR3aa: CASSLRQVINYGYTF

j_gene: TRBJ1-1
abundance: NA
v_gene: TRBV5-4
d_gene: NA
CDR3nt: TGTGCCAGCAGGGATCAGGGTTTTTCGAACACTGAAGCTTTCTTT
CDR3aa: CASRDQGFSNTEAFF

j_gene: TRBJ2-4
abundance: NA
v_gene: TRBV4-1
d_gene: NA
CDR3nt: TGCGCCAGCAGCCAACTCCCGGGGGTAGCCAAAAACATTCAGTACTTC
CDR3aa: CASSQLPGVAKNIQYF

j_gene: TRBJ1-6
abundance: NA
v_gene: TRBV5-1
d_gene: TRBD1
CDR3nt: TGCGCCAGCAGCTTCGCCCCCGCCGGGACAGGGAATTCACCCCTCCACTTT
CDR3aa: CASSFAPAGTGNSPLHF

j_gene: TRBJ2-3
abundance: NA
v_gene: TRBV13
d_gene: TRBD2
CDR3nt: TGTGCCAGCAGCTCCCCCCCAAGCGGGGGGGACACAGATACGCAGTATTTT
CDR3aa: CASSSPPSGGDTDTQYF

j_gene: TRBJ1-1
abundance: once
v_gene: TRBV19
d_gene: NA
CDR3nt: TGTGCCAGTAATGAGGGCAGAAACACTGAAGCTTTCTTT
CDR3aa: CASNEGRNTEAFF

j_gene: TRBJ1-1
abundance: NA
v_gene: TRBV24-1
d_gene: NA
CDR3nt: TGTGCCACCAGAGGTCCAGGAATTCGGAACACTGAAGCTTTCTTT
CDR3aa: CATRGPGIRNTEAFF

j_gene: TRBJ2-7
abundance: NA
v_gene: TRBV18
d_gene: TRBD1
CDR3nt: TGTGCCAGCTCGGGTGACAGGGGGCGTCTTGCCGAGCAGTACTTC
CDR3aa: CASSGDRGRLAEQYF

j_gene: TRBJ1-2
abundance: NA
v_gene: TRBV19
d_gene: NA
CDR3nt: TGTGCCAGTAGCGAACAGCCTACAGGGTCCTACTATGGCTACACCTTC
CDR3aa: CASSEQPTGSYYGYTF

j_gene: TRBJ2-7
abundance: many
v_gene: TRBV3-1/TRBV3-2
d_gene: NA
CDR3nt: TGTGCCAGCAGCCAAGCGCCGAGACAAGCCGGAAAGCACGAGCAGTACTTC
CDR3aa: CASSQAPRQAGKHEQYF

j_gene: TRBJ2-5
abundance: NA
v_gene: TRBV5-4
d_gene: TRBD1
CDR3nt: TGTGCCAGCAGCTCTCGCACAGGGGGCTGGGAGACCCAGTACTTC
CDR3aa: CASSSRTGGWETQYF

j_gene: TRBJ1-1
abundance: NA
v_gene: TRBV5-4
d_gene: NA
CDR3nt: TGTGCCAGCAGCTGGCGGGTAGGGAACACTGAAGCTTTCTTT
CDR3aa: CASSWRVGNTEAFF

j_gene: TRBJ1-1
abundance: NA
v_gene: TRBV5-1
d_gene: NA
CDR3nt: TGCGCCAGCAGCCCCCTCTCACGAGACACTGAAGCTTTCTTT
CDR3aa: CASSPLSRDTEAFF

j_gene: TRBJ2-7
abundance: NA
v_gene: TRBV13
d_gene: TRBD2
CDR3nt: TGTGCCAGCAGCCTCGGGACTAGCGGGTCTTACGAGCAGTACTTC
CDR3aa: CASSLGTSGSYEQYF

j_gene: TRBJ1-1
abundance: NA
v_gene: TRBV2
d_gene: TRBD1
CDR3nt: TGTGCCAGCTATACAGGGGGCCGAACTGAAGCTTTCTTT
CDR3aa: CASYTGGRTEAFF

j_gene: TRBJ1-1
abundance: NA
v_gene: TRBV18
d_gene: TRBD1
CDR3nt: TGTGCCAGCTCACCCCCCGGGACAGGGGGCGAAGCTTTCTTT
CDR3aa: CASSPPGTGGEAFF

j_gene: TRBJ2-5
abundance: NA
v_gene: TRBV19
d_gene: TRBD2
CDR3nt: TGTGCCAGTAGTAGCGGGGGGGCGTACCAAGAGACCCAGTACTTC
CDR3aa: CASSSGGAYQETQYF

j_gene: TRBJ1-1
abundance: NA
v_gene: TRBV5-5
d_gene: NA
CDR3nt: TGTGCCAGCAGCTTGAGTCAGGGGTATGGCACTGAAGCTTTCTTT
CDR3aa: CASSLSQGYGTEAFF

j_gene: TRBJ2-7
abundance: NA
v_gene: TRBV19
d_gene: NA
CDR3nt: TGTGCCAGTAGTGCTACTCACTTGAGCTCCTACGAGCAGTACTTC
CDR3aa: CASSATHLSSYEQYF

j_gene: TRBJ1-6
abundance: many
v_gene: TRBV6-1
d_gene: NA
CDR3nt: TGTGCCAGCAGTGGCCCAGAGGGCCTGGACTATAATTCACCCCTCCACTTT
CDR3aa: CASSGPEGLDYNSPLHF

j_gene: TRBJ1-2
abundance: NA
v_gene: TRBV3-1/TRBV3-2
d_gene: TRBD1
CDR3nt: TGTGCCAGCAGCCAAGAGGTAACAGGGGTGAGTGGCTACACCTTC
CDR3aa: CASSQEVTGVSGYTF

j_gene: TRBJ1-1
abundance: NA
v_gene: TRBV27
d_gene: NA
CDR3nt: TGTGCCAGCAGCCTACTCGGGGGGAGGGGGAACACTGAAGCTTTCTTT
CDR3aa: CASSLLGGRGNTEAFF

j_gene: TRBJ1-5
abundance: NA
v_gene: TRBV24-1
d_gene: NA
CDR3nt: TGTGCCACCAGTTCTGCGGGGTCCCCAAGGAGCAATCAGCCCCAGCATTTT
CDR3aa: CATSSAGSPRSNQPQHF

j_gene: TRBJ1-5
abundance: NA
v_gene: TRBV4-2
d_gene: TRBD1
CDR3nt: TGTGCCAGCAGCCGCCTGGGACAGGGGGCCGAACAGCCCCAGCATTTT
CDR3aa: CASSRLGQGAEQPQHF

j_gene: TRBJ2-1
abundance: NA
v_gene: TRBV30
d_gene: NA
CDR3nt: TGTGCCTGGAGTATAGTTTCCCCCTCCTACAATGAGCAGTTCTTC
CDR3aa: CAWSIVSPSYNEQFF

j_gene: TRBJ2-3
abundance: NA
v_gene: TRBV6-5
d_gene: NA
CDR3nt: TGTGCCAGCAGTTACCGACTAGGTCCAGATACGCAGTATTTT
CDR3aa: CASSYRLGPDTQYF

j_gene: TRBJ1-1
abundance: NA
v_gene: TRBV3-1/TRBV3-2
d_gene: TRBD1
CDR3nt: TGTGCCAGCAGCCAAAACCTACAGGGGAAAAGGAGCACTGAAGCTTTCTTT
CDR3aa: CASSQNLQGKRSTEAFF

j_gene: TRBJ1-4
abundance: NA
v_gene: TRBV3-1/TRBV3-2
d_gene: TRBD1
CDR3nt: TGTGCCAGCAGCCAAGGAGGGCAGGGGGCGCTGGCTAATGAAAAACTGTTTTTT
CDR3aa: CASSQGGQGALANEKLFF

j_gene: TRBJ1-2
abundance: NA
v_gene: TRBV29-1
d_gene: NA
CDR3nt: TGCAGCGTCGCAGAGCAGGGGAATTCACGTGGCTACACCTTC
CDR3aa: CSVAEQGNSRGYTF

j_gene: TRBJ2-3
abundance: NA
v_gene: TRBV6-2/TRBV6-3
d_gene: TRBD1
CDR3nt: TGTGCCAGCAGTTACTCGTACCCGCCGGACAGGGAGGCAGATACGCAGTATTTT
CDR3aa: CASSYSYPPDREADTQYF

j_gene: TRBJ1-5
abundance: NA
v_gene: TRBV2
d_gene: NA
CDR3nt: TGTGCCAGTCAATGGGGGCAGGCTAGCAATCAGCCCCAGCATTTT
CDR3aa: CASQWGQASNQPQHF

j_gene: TRBJ2-3
abundance: NA
v_gene: TRBV3-1/TRBV3-2
d_gene: TRBD1
CDR3nt: TGTGCCAGCAGCCCAAAGGGGGCCCGCACAGATACGCAGTATTTT
CDR3aa: CASSPKGARTDTQYF

j_gene: TRBJ1-3
abundance: NA
v_gene: TRBV6-5
d_gene: TRBD1
CDR3nt: TGTGCCAGCGGACTTGGACAGGGGAAAACCATATATTTT
CDR3aa: CASGLGQGKTIYF

j_gene: TRBJ1-6
abundance: NA
v_gene: TRBV12-3/TRBV12-4
d_gene: NA
CDR3nt: TGTGCCAGCAGTTTAAGCAGGGAATCACCCCTCCACTTT
CDR3aa: CASSLSRESPLHF